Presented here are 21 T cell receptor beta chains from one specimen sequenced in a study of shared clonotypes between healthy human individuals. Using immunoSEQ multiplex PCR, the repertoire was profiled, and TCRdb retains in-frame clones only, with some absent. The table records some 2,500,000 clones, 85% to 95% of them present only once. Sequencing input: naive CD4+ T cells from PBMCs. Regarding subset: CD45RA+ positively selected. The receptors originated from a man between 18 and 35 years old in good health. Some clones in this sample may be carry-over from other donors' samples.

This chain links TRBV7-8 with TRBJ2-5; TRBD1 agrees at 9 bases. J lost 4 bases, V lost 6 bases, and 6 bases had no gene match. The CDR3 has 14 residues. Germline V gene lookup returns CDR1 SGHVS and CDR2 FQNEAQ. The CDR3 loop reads CASSRQGVGETQYF. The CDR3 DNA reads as TGTGCCAGCAGTCGACAGGGGGTTGGAGAGACCCAGTACTTC.

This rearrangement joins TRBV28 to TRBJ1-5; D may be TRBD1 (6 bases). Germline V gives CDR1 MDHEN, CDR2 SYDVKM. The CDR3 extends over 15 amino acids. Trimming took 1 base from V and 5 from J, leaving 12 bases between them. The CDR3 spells CASSLFRGVDQPQHF. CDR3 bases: TGTGCCAGCAGTTTATTCAGGGGTGTCGATCAGCCCCAGCATTTT. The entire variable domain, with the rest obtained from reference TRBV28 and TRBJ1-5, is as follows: DVKVTQSSRYLVKRTGEKVFLECVQDMDHENMFWYRQDPGLGLRLIYFSYDVKMKEKGDIPEGYSVSREKKERFSLILESASTNQTSMYLCASSLFRGVDQPQHFGDGTRLSIL.

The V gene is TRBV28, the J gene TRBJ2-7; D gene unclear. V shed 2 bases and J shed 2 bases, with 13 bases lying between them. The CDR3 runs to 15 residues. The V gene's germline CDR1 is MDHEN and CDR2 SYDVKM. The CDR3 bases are TGTGCCAGCAGTTTAATGGGCCCCACCACCTACGAGCAGTACTTC. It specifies CASSLMGPTTYEQYF.

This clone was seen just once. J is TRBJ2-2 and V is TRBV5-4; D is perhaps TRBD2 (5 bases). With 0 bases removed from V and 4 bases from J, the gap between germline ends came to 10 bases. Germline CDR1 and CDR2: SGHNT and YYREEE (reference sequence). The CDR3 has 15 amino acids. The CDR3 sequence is CASSLVSAGTGELFF. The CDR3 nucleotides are TGTGCCAGCAGCTTGGTTAGCGCTGGCACCGGGGAGCTGTTTTTT.

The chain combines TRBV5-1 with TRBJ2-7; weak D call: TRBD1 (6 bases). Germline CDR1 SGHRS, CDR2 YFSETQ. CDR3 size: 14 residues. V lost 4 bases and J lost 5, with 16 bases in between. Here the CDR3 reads CASSRTGRWDEQYF. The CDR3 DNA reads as TGCGCCAGCAGCCGTACAGGGCGTTGGGACGAGCAGTACTTC.

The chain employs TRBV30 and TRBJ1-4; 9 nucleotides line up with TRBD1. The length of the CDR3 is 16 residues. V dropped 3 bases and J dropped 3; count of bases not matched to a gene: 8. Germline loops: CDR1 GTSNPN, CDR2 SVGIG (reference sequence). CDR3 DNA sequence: TGTGCCTGGAGAAATACAGGGGGCGCGGCTAATGAAAAACTGTTTTTT. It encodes CAWRNTGGAANEKLFF.

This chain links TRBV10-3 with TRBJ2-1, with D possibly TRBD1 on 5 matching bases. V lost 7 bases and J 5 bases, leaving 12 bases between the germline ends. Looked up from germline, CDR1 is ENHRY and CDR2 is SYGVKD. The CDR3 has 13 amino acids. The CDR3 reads CAIMGHSNNEQFF. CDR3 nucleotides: TGTGCCATCATGGGGCATTCGAACAATGAGCAGTTCTTC.

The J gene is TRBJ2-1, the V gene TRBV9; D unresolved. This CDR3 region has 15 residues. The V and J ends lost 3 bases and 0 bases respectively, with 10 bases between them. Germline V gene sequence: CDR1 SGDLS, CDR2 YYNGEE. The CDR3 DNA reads TGTGCCAGCAGCGAGGATGTCAGCTCCTACAATGAGCAGTTCTTC. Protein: CASSEDVSSYNEQFF.

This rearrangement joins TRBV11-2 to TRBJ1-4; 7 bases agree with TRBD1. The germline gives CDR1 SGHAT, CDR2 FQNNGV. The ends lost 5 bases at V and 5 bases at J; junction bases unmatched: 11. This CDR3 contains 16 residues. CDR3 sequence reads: CASSNIYRGVNEKLFF. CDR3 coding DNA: TGTGCCAGCAGCAATATATACAGGGGCGTAAATGAAAAACTGTTTTTT.

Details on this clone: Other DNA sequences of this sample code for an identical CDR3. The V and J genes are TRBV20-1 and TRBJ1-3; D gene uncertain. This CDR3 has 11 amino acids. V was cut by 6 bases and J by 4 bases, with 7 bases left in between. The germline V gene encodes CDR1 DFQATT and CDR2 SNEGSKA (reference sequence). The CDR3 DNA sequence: TGCAGTGCAACCCCCGGAAACACCATATATTTT. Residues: CSATPGNTIYF.

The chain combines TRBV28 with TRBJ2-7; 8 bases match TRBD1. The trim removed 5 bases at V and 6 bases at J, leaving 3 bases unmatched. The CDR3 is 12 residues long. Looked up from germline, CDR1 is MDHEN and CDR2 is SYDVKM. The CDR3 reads CASSTTGVEQYF. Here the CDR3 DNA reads TGTGCCAGCAGTACGACAGGGGTCGAGCAGTACTTC.

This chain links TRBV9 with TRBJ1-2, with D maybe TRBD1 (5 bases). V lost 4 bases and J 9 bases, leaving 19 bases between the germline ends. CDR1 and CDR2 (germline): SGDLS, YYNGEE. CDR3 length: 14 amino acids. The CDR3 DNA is TGTGCCAGCAGCCCGGACACAACTCGTCGTAGCTACACCTTC. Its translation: CASSPDTTRRSYTF.

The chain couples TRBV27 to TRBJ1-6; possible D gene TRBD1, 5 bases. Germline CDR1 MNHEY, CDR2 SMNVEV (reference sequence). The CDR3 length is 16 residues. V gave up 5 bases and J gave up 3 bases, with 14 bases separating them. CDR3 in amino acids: CASSTLSGIYNSPLHF. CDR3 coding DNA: TGTGCCAGCAGTACCCTCTCAGGGATCTATAATTCACCCCTCCACTTT.

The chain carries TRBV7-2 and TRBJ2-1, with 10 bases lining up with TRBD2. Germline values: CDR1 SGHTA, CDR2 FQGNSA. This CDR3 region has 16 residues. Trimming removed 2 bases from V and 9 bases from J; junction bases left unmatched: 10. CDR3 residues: CASSLRVSSGSFEQFF. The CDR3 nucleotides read TGTGCCAGCAGCTTAAGGGTATCTAGCGGGAGTTTTGAGCAGTTCTTC.

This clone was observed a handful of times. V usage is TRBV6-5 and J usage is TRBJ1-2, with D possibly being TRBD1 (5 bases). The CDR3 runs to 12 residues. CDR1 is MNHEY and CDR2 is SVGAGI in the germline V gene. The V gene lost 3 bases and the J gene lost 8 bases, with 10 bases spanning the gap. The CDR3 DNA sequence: TGTGCCAGCAGTTATTGGGGGAAGGGCTACACCTTC. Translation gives CASSYWGKGYTF.

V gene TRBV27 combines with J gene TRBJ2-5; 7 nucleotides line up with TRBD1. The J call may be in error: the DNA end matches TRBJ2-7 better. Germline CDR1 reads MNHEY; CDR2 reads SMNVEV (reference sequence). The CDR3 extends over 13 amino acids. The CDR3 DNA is TGTGCCAGCAGTAAGGGACAGTTCTACGAGCAGTACTTC. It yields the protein CASSKGQFYEQYF.

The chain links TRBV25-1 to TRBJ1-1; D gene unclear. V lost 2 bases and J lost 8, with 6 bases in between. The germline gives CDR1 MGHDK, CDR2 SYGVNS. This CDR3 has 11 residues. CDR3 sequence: CASSENREAFF. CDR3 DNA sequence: TGTGCCAGCAGTGAAAACAGAGAAGCTTTCTTT.

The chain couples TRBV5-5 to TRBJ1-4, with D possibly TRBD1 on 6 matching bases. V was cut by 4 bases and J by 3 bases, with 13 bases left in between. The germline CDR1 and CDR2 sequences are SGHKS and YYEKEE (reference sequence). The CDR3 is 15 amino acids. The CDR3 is CASSRTDRSNEKLFF. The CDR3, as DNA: TGTGCCAGCAGCCGGACGGACAGATCTAATGAAAAACTGTTTTTT.

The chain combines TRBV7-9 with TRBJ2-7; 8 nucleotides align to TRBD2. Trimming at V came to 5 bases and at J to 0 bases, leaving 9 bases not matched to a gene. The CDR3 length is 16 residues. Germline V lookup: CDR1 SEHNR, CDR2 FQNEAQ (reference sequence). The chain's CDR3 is CASSARGASSSYEQYF. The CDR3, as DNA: TGTGCCAGCAGCGCGCGGGGGGCTTCAAGCTCCTACGAGCAGTACTTC. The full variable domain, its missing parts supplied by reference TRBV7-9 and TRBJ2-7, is DTGVSQNPRHKITKRGQNVTFRCDPISEHNRLYWYRQTLGQGPEFLTYFQNEAQLEKSRLLSDRFSAERPKGSFSTLEIQRTEQGDSAMYLCASSARGASSSYEQYFGPGTRLTVT.

For the CDR3, the DNA is TGTGCCAGCTCACCAAACACAGGGACTAACTATGGCTACACCTTC. Protein sequence: CASSPNTGTNYGYTF. The chain has TRBV18 and TRBJ1-2; D possibly corresponds to TRBD1 (6 bases). The V end was cut by 2 bases, the J end by 0 bases, with 10 bases between. The CDR3 spans 15 residues. Germline-derived CDR1 and CDR2 are KGHSH and LQKENI.

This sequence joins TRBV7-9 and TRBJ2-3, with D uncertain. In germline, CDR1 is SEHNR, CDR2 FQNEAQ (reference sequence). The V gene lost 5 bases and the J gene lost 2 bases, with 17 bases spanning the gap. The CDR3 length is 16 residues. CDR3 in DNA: TGTGCCAGCAGCCGTACCGGGCCCCGACACACAGATACGCAGTATTTT. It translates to CASSRTGPRHTDTQYF.